The 8 T cell receptor beta chains below all came from one sample that was sequenced in a study of blood T cell repertoires in COVID-19. Method: immunoSEQ multiplex PCR; TCRdb's copy keeps in-frame clones and lacks some. The data contain about 210,000 clones, 85% of them singletons. The specimen sequenced was peripheral blood. These receptors all stem from a man aged 55 to 70 with COVID-19, enrolled during active disease.

The CDR3: CASSRTSAANTGELFF. The CDR3 DNA is TGTGCCAGCAGTAGGACTAGCGCAGCGAACACCGGGGAGCTGTTTTTT. The rearrangement uses TRBV6-4 and TRBJ2-2; 9 nucleotides line up with TRBD2. The CDR3 is made up of 16 amino acids. The ends lost 5 bases at V and 0 bases at J; junction bases unmatched: 4. Germline V lookup: CDR1 MRHNA, CDR2 SNTAGT.

The chain links TRBV6-1 to TRBJ1-4; D remains unclear. From germline, CDR1 is MNHNS and CDR2 SASEGT. V was shortened by 2 bases and J by 0 bases, with 7 bases between the two germline ends. CDR3 length: 15 residues. The CDR3, as DNA: TGTGCCAGCAGTGAACGGAGTGCAACTAATGAAAAACTGTTTTTT. Translated: CASSERSATNEKLFF.

This clone has a single count. The rearrangement joins TRBV11-2 to TRBJ1-1; D is perhaps TRBD1 (6 bases). This CDR3 contains 14 residues. V lost 4 bases and J lost 6, with 15 bases in between. Germline-derived CDR1 and CDR2 are SGHAT and FQNNGV. CDR3 DNA sequence: TGTGCCAGCAGCTCCGACACAGGGCTCGCTGAAGCTTTCTTT. Protein sequence: CASSSDTGLAEAFF.

The V call is TRBV24-1, the J call TRBJ2-2, with TRBD2 identical over 13 bases. Germline trimming cut 2 bases from V and 3 bases from J; bases unmatched to any gene: 2. CDR3 length: 17 amino acids. Germline loops: CDR1 KGHDR, CDR2 SFDVKD. The DNA of the CDR3 is TGTGCCACCAGTGATTGGACTAGCGGGAGAGACACCGGGGAGCTGTTTTTT. The encoded protein is CATSDWTSGRDTGELFF.

A note on this clone: The identical CDR3 is also encoded by other nucleotide sequences in the sample. The genes are TRBV12-3 or TRBV12-4 and TRBJ2-7; D uncertain. The V and J ends lost 4 bases and 3 bases respectively, with 4 bases between them. This CDR3 has 11 residues. As DNA, the CDR3 is TGTGCCAGCAGTTCCTACTACGAGCAGTACTTC. Encoded protein: CASSSYYEQYF.

This rearrangement joins TRBV7-2 to TRBJ1-2; D remains unclear. This CDR3 is 14 amino acids long. The germline V gene encodes CDR1 SGHTA and CDR2 FQGNSA. Trimming took off 5 bases at V and 6 bases at J, with 16 bases between the two ends. The chain's CDR3 is CASSRTETGDGYTF. In DNA, the CDR3 is TGTGCCAGCAGCAGGACCGAGACCGGGGATGGCTACACCTTC.

The CDR3 region has the DNA TGTGCCAGCAGTAAGGACAGGTCTACGCAGTATTTT. Its translation: CASSKDRSTQYF. This rearrangement joins TRBV2 to TRBJ2-3, with TRBD1 matching 7 bases. CDR1 is SNHLY, CDR2 FYNNEI, per germline. The CDR3 totals 12 residues. Germline trimming cut 5 bases from V and 8 bases from J; bases unmatched to any gene: 4.

This chain joins TRBV5-1 and TRBJ1-5, with 10 positions matching TRBD1. There are 16 residues in the CDR3. The V gene's germline CDR1 is SGHRS and CDR2 YFSETQ. V lost 0 bases and J lost 6; bases outside the gene matches: 6. CDR3 amino acids: CASSLDRQGAGQPQHF. CDR3 nucleotides: TGCGCCAGCAGCTTGGACCGACAGGGGGCAGGTCAGCCCCAGCATTTT.